The sequence of this T cell receptor (beta chain) was determined in a study of T-cell reconstitution after alpha-beta-depleted transplantation in children (dated by TCRdb to between 2015 and 2016). Study-wide context: T-cell immune reconstitution after TCRalphabeta/CD19-depleted allogeneic hematopoietic cell transplantation in children was quantitatively tracked in the study by means of TCR repertoire profiling.

This clonotype was seen just once. The clone's antigen remains unknown. One base away there is no much larger clone; base qualities are not given. The library was prepared using PCR. TCRdb lists the instrument as Illumina HiSeq 2500. TCR library preparation used molecular barcoding, with unique molecular identifiers applied to normalize quantification of the TCRbeta repertoire. Clones were called with MiXCR by TCRdb after fastp trimmed the public reads at Q25, and only in-frame beta chains were retained. Each CDR3 protein gets just one entry, which takes the most common genes and DNA from the rows behind it. This sample lists about 610,000 distinct CDR3 sequences; more than 20% were detected once. In total, the top ten clones hold about a third of the sample. The CDR3 starts with the cysteine, ends with the phenylalanine, and has 21 residues. The sequence is cut down to CDR3 DNA, 63 bases in frame from base 1.

General conclusions and limits of the study: In some patients, high TCRbeta diversity at day 60 was attributed to recipient T cells and intrathymic progenitors that had survived conditioning. The frequencies of hyperexpanded clones fell over the following months, and after one year, T-cell counts and TCRbeta diversity were mostly attributed to newly produced T cells. The apparently early alphabetaT-cell count recovery about two months after transplant was reportedly dependent on only several hundred rapidly expanded clones derived from non-depleted graft cells.

The treatment or condition label corresponds to: allogeneic hematopoietic cell transplantation with graft depleted of TCRalphabeta T cells and CD19 B cells. The children who served as transplant recipients had been given grafts of TCRalphabeta/CD19-depleted allogeneic hematopoietic cells. The sequence links TRBV6-7 to TRBJ2-1, and TRBD2 matches 12 of the central bases. TRBV6-7 falls under the ORF class, with uncertain function. This receptor was taken from a boy younger than two with Wiskott-Aldrich syndrome, due to receive a stem cell transplant. Material: PBMCs, obtained before TCRalphabeta/CD19-depleted stem cell transplant. The nucleotide sequence is given as TGTGCGGCCATGGGGCGGGGATTACTAGCGGGAGGAAGTTCGGGTGTCAATGAGCAGTTCTTC. Its translation reads: CAAMGRGLLAGGSSGVNEQFF.